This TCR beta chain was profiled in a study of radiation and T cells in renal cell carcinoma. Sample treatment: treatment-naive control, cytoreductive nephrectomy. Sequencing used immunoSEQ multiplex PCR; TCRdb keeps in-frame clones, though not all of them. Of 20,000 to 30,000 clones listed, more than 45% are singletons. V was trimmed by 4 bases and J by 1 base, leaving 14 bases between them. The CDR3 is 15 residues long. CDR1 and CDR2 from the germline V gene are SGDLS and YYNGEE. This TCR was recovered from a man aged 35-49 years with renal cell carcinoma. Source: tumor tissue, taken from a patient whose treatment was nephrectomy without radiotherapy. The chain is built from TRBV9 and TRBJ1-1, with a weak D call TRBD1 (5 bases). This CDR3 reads CASSRRGGGNTEAFF. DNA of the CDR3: TGTGCCAGCAGCCGCCGAGGCGGGGGGAACACTGAAGCTTTCTTT.